This entry concerns a single T cell receptor (beta chain). The data were obtained in a study of blood T cell repertoires in COVID-19. Method: immunoSEQ multiplex PCR; TCRdb's copy keeps in-frame clones and lacks some. The repertoire holds 350,000 to 400,000 clones, with roughly 89% as singletons. In germline, CDR1 is SGHRS, CDR2 YFSETQ. The CDR3 is made up of 18 amino acids. V was trimmed by 4 bases and J by 3 bases, leaving 25 bases between them. The rearrangement uses TRBV5-1 and TRBJ1-1; no clear D gene. Sequencing used PBMCs or T cells enriched from blood (not recorded which). This TCR was sampled from a woman aged 25 to 39 who had recovered from COVID-19. The CDR3 is CASSPFRSYRGGDTEAFF. CDR3 nucleotides: TGCGCCAGCAGCCCCTTCAGGTCATATCGGGGTGGCGACACTGAAGCTTTCTTT.